Following are 9 T cell receptor beta chains from one sample sequenced in a study of T cell responses to AZD1222 COVID-19 vaccine. Generated by immunoSEQ multiplex PCR, the TCRdb table keeps only in-frame clones and is missing some. The table includes around 80,000 clones, around 82% detected once. Sequencing used peripheral blood, obtained 28 days after the second AZD1222 dose. The receptors were sampled from an adult who received the AZD1222 COVID-19 vaccine.

The chain recombines TRBV4-1 with TRBJ2-2; D is uncertain. V lost 1 base and J lost 7, with 13 bases in between. This CDR3 region has 15 residues. CDR1 and CDR2 from the germline V gene are MGHRA and YSYEKL. The chain's CDR3 is CASSQGGPRGGELFF. The CDR3 DNA reads TGCGCCAGCAGCCAAGGCGGCCCGAGAGGCGGGGAGCTGTTTTTT.

V gene TRBV3-1 (or the pseudogene TRBV3-2) combines with J gene TRBJ2-7; D is ambiguous. Germline values: CDR1 LGHDT, CDR2 YNNKEL (reference sequence). There are 18 residues in the CDR3. Trimming pared 0 bases from V and 3 bases from J, leaving 21 bases between. The CDR3: CASSQDFSPQLPRYEQYF. CDR3 coding DNA: TGTGCCAGCAGCCAAGATTTTTCCCCCCAGCTTCCCCGCTACGAGCAGTACTTC.

The chain employs TRBV30 and TRBJ1-1; D perhaps matches TRBD1 (5 bases). Trimming left V 4 bases short and J 4 bases short, with 13 bases between. This CDR3 comprises 13 residues. In germline, CDR1 is GTSNPN, CDR2 SVGIG (reference sequence). The CDR3 bases are TGTGCCTGGACCGTGGGGACGGCCACTGAAGCTTTCTTT. Its translation is CAWTVGTATEAFF.

The gene calls are TRBV6-1 and TRBJ2-7; a possible D gene is TRBD1 (6 bases). Germline V gene lookup returns CDR1 MNHNS and CDR2 SASEGT. Trimming removed 4 bases from V and 3 bases from J, with 19 bases in between. CDR3 size: 16 residues. Here the CDR3 reads CASSGAFRTVNYEQYF. In DNA form, the CDR3 reads TGTGCCAGCAGTGGCGCATTTCGGACAGTAAACTACGAGCAGTACTTC.

The genes are TRBV30 and TRBJ2-7; 9 bases align to TRBD1. Germline CDR1 and CDR2: GTSNPN and SVGIG (reference sequence). V lost 3 bases and J lost 3; bases outside the gene matches: 6. This CDR3 has 14 residues. CDR3 in amino acids: CAWREGQGLYEQYF. DNA of the CDR3: TGTGCCTGGAGAGAGGGACAGGGTCTCTACGAGCAGTACTTC.

This chain connects TRBV2 to TRBJ2-7; 9 bases are shared with TRBD1. The germline V gene encodes CDR1 SNHLY and CDR2 FYNNEI. The CDR3 is 17 amino acids. The junction had 10 bases not matched to a gene; V was cut back by 3 bases and J by 1 base. For the CDR3, the DNA is TGTGCCAGCAGTGAGCCCGACAGGGGGGCGTCTTCCTACGAGCAGTACTTC. This gives the protein CASSEPDRGASSYEQYF.

This clone was counted once. The chain uses TRBV2 and TRBJ1-6; TRBD1 matches at 10 bases. The CDR3 contains 13 residues. Per the germline V gene, CDR1 is SNHLY and CDR2 is FYNNEI. The CDR3, as DNA: TGTGCTACCTCCTCGACAGGGGGCTCACCCCTCCACTTT. This sequence encodes CATSSTGGSPLHF.

The J gene is TRBJ2-7, the V gene TRBV2; D remains unclear. This CDR3 spans 12 amino acids. Germline V gene data show CDR1 as SNHLY and CDR2 as FYNNEI. The V end lost 7 bases, the J end lost 3 bases, and 10 bases lay between the germline ends. CDR3 in DNA: TGTGCCAGCAATGCCGATAACTACGAGCAGTACTTC. Its protein is CASNADNYEQYF.

This clone was detected a few times. This chain uses TRBV7-2 with TRBJ2-7, with a weak D call TRBD1 (6 bases). CDR3 size: 14 residues. V shed 5 bases and J shed 0 bases, with 11 bases lying between them. In germline, CDR1 is SGHTA, CDR2 FQGNSA. Here the CDR3 reads CASSQVGASYEQYF. CDR3 coding DNA: TGTGCCAGCAGCCAGGTGGGGGCCTCCTACGAGCAGTACTTC.